The 27 T cell receptor beta chains presented below share a single source sample, sequenced in a study of T cells in Graves' hyperthyroidism and ophthalmopathy. RNA transcripts yielded amplified TCR beta CDR3 regions. In the first-round RT-PCR of the TCR CDR3, the HTBI primer set was used. MiXCR, applied by TCRdb to the multiplex PCR reads, yields one record per CDR3 protein. Among roughly 500,000 distinct CDR3 sequences listed, 40% to 50% were seen once. Input material: peripheral blood or thyroid tissue (not recorded which). The receptor source for this set is an adult woman with Graves' disease, either hyperthyroidism or ophthalmopathy (not recorded which).

The chain links TRBV9 to TRBJ1-2; 7 positions agree with TRBD1. The CDR3 totals 15 residues. CDR1 SGDLS and CDR2 YYNGEE come from the germline V gene. Losses at the gene ends were 4 bases for V and 3 bases for J; bases not matched to a gene: 9. The CDR3 region is CASSPGGTGDYGYTF. The CDR3, as DNA: TGTGCCAGCAGCCCCGGGGGTACAGGGGACTATGGCTACACCTTC. Together with reference TRBV9 and TRBJ1-2, the CDR3 gives the full variable domain: DSGVTQTPKHLITATGQRVTLRCSPRSGDLSVYWYQQSLDQGLQFLIQYYNGEERAKGNILERFSAQQFPDLHSELNLSSLELGDSALYFCASSPGGTGDYGYTFGSGTRLTVV.

As for this clonotype: Its ends do not fully match the called genes, so a read error is possible. The CDR3 loop is CASSQEHTGFGYTF. The CDR3 region has the DNA TGCGCCAGCAGCCAAGAACACACAGGGTTCGGCTACACCTTC. The chain links TRBV7-2 to TRBJ1-2; weak D call: TRBD1 (6 bases). CDR3 length: 14 amino acids. The V gene's germline CDR1 is SGHTA and CDR2 FQGNSA. The variable domain in full, with the rest retrieved from reference TRBV7-2 and TRBJ1-2, is GAGVSQSPSNKVTEKGKDVELRCDPISGHTALYWYRQSLGQGLEFLIYFQGNSAPDKSGLPSDRFSAERTGGSVSTLTIQRTQQEDSAVYLCASSQEHTGFGYTFGSGTRLTVV.

This chain joins TRBV20-1 and TRBJ1-3; 9 bases line up with TRBD1. The CDR3 length is 16 residues. V lost 3 bases and J lost 0; bases outside the gene matches: 6. Looked up from germline, CDR1 is DFQATT and CDR2 is SNEGSKA (reference sequence). The CDR3 sequence is CSASFDRGTSGNTIYF. The CDR3 coding sequence is TGCAGTGCTAGCTTCGACAGGGGGACCTCTGGAAACACCATATATTTT.

This clonotype was detected ten times or more. The chain employs TRBV6-2 or TRBV6-3 and TRBJ1-5; no reliable D call. The germline V and J ends were trimmed by 2 bases and 4 bases, with 6 bases remaining between them. Per the germline V gene, CDR1 is MNHEY and CDR2 is SVGEGT. The CDR3 has 13 residues. This CDR3 is CASSYTRNQPQHF. In DNA form, the CDR3 reads TGTGCCAGCAGTTACACACGGAATCAGCCCCAGCATTTT.

This chain joins TRBV5-4 and TRBJ1-2, with no clear D. This CDR3 region has 13 residues. CDR1 and CDR2 (germline): SGHNT, YYREEE (reference sequence). V shed 4 bases and J shed 6 bases, with 13 bases lying between them. The CDR3 sequence: CASSQGNGNGYTF. CDR3 coding DNA: TGTGCCAGCAGCCAAGGAAATGGAAATGGCTACACCTTC.

This clonotype was observed many times. The V gene is TRBV30, the J gene TRBJ1-2; tentative D call: TRBD1 (6 bases). The CDR3 sequence is 13 residues long. Germline lookup yields CDR1 GTSNPN and CDR2 SVGIG (reference sequence). V lost 2 bases to trimming and J lost 4 bases, with 11 bases between them. DNA of the CDR3: TGTGCCTGGAGTCCAGGGGCCTTCTATGGCTACACCTTC. This codes for CAWSPGAFYGYTF. Complete variable domain (other parts from reference TRBV30 and TRBJ1-2): SQTIHQWPATLVQPVGSPLSLECTVEGTSNPNLYWYRQAAGRGLQLLFYSVGIGQISSEVPQNLSASRPQDRQFILSSKKLLLSDSGFYLCAWSPGAFYGYTFGSGTRLTVV.

This clonotype was recorded many times. The CDR3 DNA follows: TGTGCCAGCAGCTCAATAGATGGAGGGCCCCAGCATTTT. It translates to CASSSIDGGPQHF. The chain is built from TRBV7-9 and TRBJ1-5; D is unresolved. V was trimmed by 4 bases and J by 9 bases, leaving 13 bases between them. CDR1 and CDR2 (germline): SEHNR, FQNEAQ (reference sequence). There are 13 residues in the CDR3. Supplemented by reference TRBV7-9 and TRBJ1-5, the full variable domain reads DTGVSQNPRHKITKRGQNVTFRCDPISEHNRLYWYRQTLGQGPEFLTYFQNEAQLEKSRLLSDRFSAERPKGSFSTLEIQRTEQGDSAMYLCASSSIDGGPQHFGDGTRLSIL.

In its sample, this clonotype was seen many times. The chain uses TRBV29-1 and TRBJ2-7; 11 nucleotides align to TRBD1. V gave up 4 bases and J gave up 1 base; unmatched junction bases: 12. The CDR3 covers 17 residues. Looked up from germline, CDR1 is SQVTM and CDR2 is ANQGSEA. The CDR3 loop is CSVARTGGWSASYEQYF. CDR3 in DNA: TGCAGCGTTGCCCGGACAGGGGGCTGGAGCGCTTCCTACGAGCAGTACTTC.

The rearrangement joins TRBV20-1 to TRBJ2-5, with D tentatively TRBD1 or TRBD2 (5 bases each). This CDR3 contains 13 residues. Germline CDR1 and CDR2: DFQATT and SNEGSKA (reference sequence). Trimming took off 0 bases at V and 5 bases at J, with 10 bases between the two ends. CDR3 coding DNA: TGCAGTGCTAGAGATTGGGGGAAGGAGACCCAGTACTTC. The encoded protein is CSARDWGKETQYF.

This chain links TRBV7-3 with TRBJ2-5; 14 bases are a match to TRBD2. Germline V lookup: CDR1 SGHTA, CDR2 FQGTGA. V lost 2 bases, J lost 12 bases, and 5 bases stayed unmatched. The CDR3 covers 14 residues. CDR3 nucleotides: TGTGCCAGCAGCTTAGACGGGACTAGCGGGAGCAAGTACTTC. Protein: CASSLDGTSGSKYF.

In the case of this clonotype: A read error may explain this, as a much larger clone is one base away. The chain combines TRBV7-2 with TRBJ1-5; no reliable D call. The CDR3 sequence is 12 residues long. CDR1 and CDR2 from the germline V gene are SGHTA and FQGNSA. CDR3 sequence reads: CAGSLWDQPQHF. The CDR3 coding sequence is TGTGCCGGCAGCTTATGGGATCAGCCCCAGCATTTT.

This clonotype was seen at least ten times. The CDR3 region is CASSLGSYGTGELFF. The DNA of the CDR3 is TGTGCCAGCAGCTTAGGCAGCTATGGGACCGGGGAGCTGTTTTTT. The chain joins TRBV11-1 to TRBJ2-2; D is uncertain. V was shortened by 1 base and J by 5 bases, with 11 bases between the two germline ends. CDR1 and CDR2 (germline): SGHAT, FQDESV (reference sequence). The CDR3 totals 15 residues.

This clonotype showed up just a few times. The chain couples TRBV19 to TRBJ1-3; D ambiguous. This CDR3 has 15 residues. The germline CDR1 and CDR2 sequences are LNHDA and SQIVND (reference sequence). Between the trimmed V and J ends, which lost 9 bases and 4 bases, there was a span of 19 bases. The CDR3 protein is CASRTGGRVGNTIYF. In DNA form, the CDR3 reads TGTGCCAGCAGAACGGGAGGGAGAGTGGGAAACACCATATATTTT.

The rearrangement joins TRBV7-6 to TRBJ2-7; the D gene is possibly TRBD2 (5 bases). The V gene lost 2 bases and the J gene lost 7 bases, with 15 bases spanning the gap. Germline lookup yields CDR1 SGHVS and CDR2 FNYEAQ. The CDR3 runs to 14 residues. The CDR3 DNA follows: TGTGCCAGCAGCTTAAGCGGCACTTCGAGGGAGCAGTACTTC. Its protein product is CASSLSGTSREQYF.

The gene calls are TRBV20-1 and TRBJ1-4; D perhaps matches TRBD1 (5 bases). Per germline, CDR1 DFQATT and CDR2 SNEGSKA (reference sequence). The CDR3 sequence is 15 residues long. Trimming left V 0 bases short and J 7 bases short, with 15 bases between. The CDR3 coding sequence is TGCAGTGCTAGAGATGATAGGACAAGGGCTGAAAAACTGTTTTTT. Translated, it gives CSARDDRTRAEKLFF.

As concerns this clonotype: Its ends do not fully match the called genes, so a read error is possible. The gene calls are TRBV7-7 and TRBJ2-5; D is perhaps TRBD1 or TRBD2 (7 bases each). Germline-derived CDR1 and CDR2 are SSHAT and FNYEAQ (reference sequence). CDR3 length: 16 amino acids. CDR3 amino acids: CASSVEGGTVQETQYF. DNA of the CDR3: TGTGCTAGCAGCGTTGAGGGAGGGACAGTTCAAGAGACCCAGTACTTC.

The V call is TRBV15, the J call TRBJ2-7; D is perhaps TRBD1 (6 bases). CDR3 length: 15 residues. Trimming removed 0 bases from V and 2 bases from J, with 11 bases in between. Germline V gives CDR1 LNHNV, CDR2 YYDKDF (reference sequence). CDR3 loop: CATSRDPGQPYEQYF. CDR3 DNA: TGTGCCACCAGCAGAGATCCCGGACAGCCCTACGAGCAGTACTTC.

This chain links TRBV13 with TRBJ2-7; D is undetermined. V lost 5 bases, J lost 0 bases, and 8 bases lay in between. CDR3 length: 13 residues. Germline lookup yields CDR1 PRHDT and CDR2 FYEKMQ (reference sequence). In DNA form, the CDR3 reads TGTGCCAGCAGCCAATTTAGCTCCTACGAGCAGTACTTC. This translates into CASSQFSSYEQYF.

This clonotype was seen more than once but under ten times. Sequence at one end of the junction differs from germline and may be a read error. This rearrangement joins TRBV7-9 to TRBJ2-7; 8 positions match TRBD2. Germline lookup yields CDR1 SEHNR and CDR2 FQNEAQ (reference sequence). The CDR3 loop spans 13 amino acids. In DNA form, the CDR3 reads TGTGCCAGCAGTTTAGCTCTAGCGGGCGAGCAGTACTTC. This gives the protein CASSLALAGEQYF.

This clonotype was seen a handful of times. The J gene is TRBJ1-2, the V gene TRBV7-2; D remains unclear. The CDR3 spans 15 residues. Trimming pared 0 bases from V and 3 bases from J, leaving 11 bases between. The germline V gene has CDR1 SGHTA and CDR2 FQGNSA. For the CDR3, the DNA is TGTGCCAGCAGCTTAGCAGCCGTCCCCTACTATGGCTACACCTTC. Protein product: CASSLAAVPYYGYTF.

The V call is TRBV29-1, the J call TRBJ2-1; 16 bases agree with TRBD2. V shed 6 bases, J shed 2 bases, and the junction held 7 bases outside the gene matches. The CDR3 is made up of 17 amino acids. Germline CDR1 and CDR2: SQVTM and ANQGSEA. The CDR3: CSVRGTSGRGAYNEQFF. The CDR3 DNA follows: TGCAGCGTGAGAGGGACTAGCGGGAGGGGGGCCTACAATGAGCAGTTCTTC.

This clonotype was counted at least ten times. CDR3 region: CASSLNRAGGNYEQYF. CDR3 nucleotide sequence: TGTGCCAGCAGCTTAAATCGGGCGGGAGGTAATTACGAGCAGTACTTC. V and J are TRBV13 and TRBJ2-7, with 8 bases matching TRBD2. From germline, CDR1 is PRHDT and CDR2 FYEKMQ (reference sequence). V was clipped by 2 bases and J by 4 bases; unmatched bases: 10. The CDR3 sequence is 16 residues long.

In its sample, this clonotype was seen many times. The rearrangement links TRBV29-1 to TRBJ1-4, with D unclear. V was cut by 5 bases and J by 7 bases, with 14 bases left in between. CDR1 and CDR2 (germline): SQVTM, ANQGSEA. This CDR3 contains 13 residues. CDR3 sequence (DNA): TGCAGCGTTTCCGGTATCGACGGTGAAAAACTGTTTTTT. Translated: CSVSGIDGEKLFF. Variable domain in full (rest from reference TRBV29-1 and TRBJ1-4): SAVISQKPSRDICQRGTSLTIQCQVDSQVTMMFWYRQQPGQSLTLIATANQGSEATYESGFVIDKFPISRPNLTFSTLTVSNMSPEDSSIYLCSVSGIDGEKLFFGSGTQLSVL.

This clonotype has at least ten counts. This sequence joins TRBV3-1 and TRBJ2-5; D is unresolved. Germline V gene sequence: CDR1 LGHDT, CDR2 YNNKEL (reference sequence). Trimming shortened V by 0 bases and J by 7 bases, and 6 bases separated the two germline ends. The CDR3 covers 12 residues. CDR3 DNA: TGTGCCAGCAGCCAAGAATCGGGGACCCAGTACTTC. Protein sequence: CASSQESGTQYF.

This clonotype was counted between two and nine times. This rearrangement joins TRBV29-1 to TRBJ1-1, with 8 bases lining up with TRBD1. The J segment lost 4 bases and the V segment lost 6 bases, leaving 7 bases of the junction unmatched. Germline V lookup: CDR1 SQVTM, CDR2 ANQGSEA. CDR3 length: 13 amino acids. The CDR3 loop is CSVGTGGRTEAFF. The DNA for the CDR3 is TGCAGCGTGGGCACAGGGGGTCGCACTGAAGCTTTCTTT.

The J gene is TRBJ2-7, the V gene TRBV7-8, with D unresolved. Per the germline V gene, CDR1 is SGHVS and CDR2 is FQNEAQ. The V end was cut by 2 bases, the J end by 2 bases, with 13 bases between. There are 15 residues in the CDR3. CDR3 coding DNA: TGTGCCAGCAGCTTATCGGGTGCGCAGGCCTACGAGCAGTACTTC. As protein: CASSLSGAQAYEQYF.

This clonotype was counted between two and nine times. The chain carries TRBV7-9 and TRBJ1-6; D not resolved. Germline V gives CDR1 SEHNR, CDR2 FQNEAQ (reference sequence). V was clipped by 2 bases and J by 6 bases, with 11 bases between them. The CDR3 sequence is 15 residues long. CDR3 nucleotide sequence: TGTGCCAGCAGCTTACCCGACAAGTCTAATTCACCCCTCCACTTT. Its protein is CASSLPDKSNSPLHF.